The TCR beta chain described here comes from a study of beta chain features in type 1 diabetes. Study-level findings and limits: A greater similarity of naive, central memory and Treg TCRB repertoires was seen among patients than among healthy donors. The study notes PCR might favor shorter templates equally in patients and controls.

Sequencing targeted expressed TCRB transcripts, as all isolated RNA had been reverse transcribed. Clones were read by immunoSEQ multiplex PCR, and TCRdb kept only the in-frame ones, dropping some. The sample yields 60,000 or so clones, about three fifths seen once. V was clipped by 2 bases and J by 8 bases, with 16 bases between them. Germline V gene data show CDR1 as MNHEY and CDR2 as SVGAGI. The CDR3 extends over 15 amino acids. This clone was observed a few times. As yet, its antigen is unknown. This receptor was obtained from a woman aged 18-30 years in good health. Source material: Tregs from blood. The chain uses TRBV6-5 and TRBJ2-1; D is possibly TRBD2 (6 bases). CDR3 sequence: CASSYLFGGRDEQFF. The CDR3 DNA reads TGTGCCAGCAGTTACCTTTTCGGGGGAAGGGATGAGCAGTTCTTC.